The entry that follows covers one TCR beta chain sequence. Its antigen is unknown. V lost 2 bases to trimming and J lost 5 bases; unmatched junction nucleotides: 5. The CDR3 is 15 residues long. Germline V gene data show CDR1 as ENHRY and CDR2 as SYGVKD. Primers included in the PCR were 60 Vbeta and 13 Jbeta primers. Measured with immunoSEQ multiplex PCR; TCRdb has only the in-frame clones, and not every one. Here the sample spans fewer than 250,000 clones, over 60% being singletons. This sample is part of a study of cytomegalovirus exposure and HLA in healthy donors. Study outcomes and limitations: Both high specificity and high sensitivity reportedly marked the classifier's diagnosis of cytomegalovirus status.

This TCR was sampled from a woman aged 40 to 55 in good health and CMV-seronegative. What was sequenced was PBMCs. The chain couples TRBV10-3 to TRBJ2-5, with TRBD1 identical over 10 bases. The CDR3 loop is CAISEPDRGRETQYF. The CDR3 DNA sequence: TGTGCCATCAGTGAGCCTGACAGGGGGCGGGAGACCCAGTACTTC.